The rows below give T cell receptor beta chains drawn from one sample of a study of blood T cell repertoires in COVID-19. Clones were sequenced by immunoSEQ multiplex PCR, and TCRdb holds only the in-frame ones, with some missing. The table includes about 300,000 clones, roughly 86% detected once. The sequencing sample was made of peripheral blood. Receptors were obtained from a man in his 70s with acute or convalescent COVID-19. CDR3s include the opening cysteine and the closing phenylalanine or tryptophan. D genes are given only for firm matches. The size field is filled for only some rows; it gives once, few, many or a size class.

d_call | clone_size | j_call | cdr3_length | v_call | cdr3_aa | cdr3_nt
. | . | TRBJ2-1 | 13 | TRBV15 | CATRQGAKGEQFF | TGTGCCACCAGACAGGGAGCCAAGGGGGAGCAGTTCTTC
. | . | TRBJ1-4 | 15 | TRBV19 | CASSSTTGYNEKLFF | TGTGCCAGTAGTAGCACAACGGGGTATAATGAAAAACTGTTTTTT
TRBD1 | once | TRBJ2-7 | 14 | TRBV9 | CASSTRQGAYEQYF | TGTGCCAGCAGCACTAGACAGGGGGCCTACGAGCAGTACTTC
TRBD1 | . | TRBJ2-2 | 16 | TRBV5-1 | CASSTTGGARTGELFF | TGCGCCAGCAGCACAACAGGGGGCGCGCGCACCGGGGAGCTGTTTTTT
. | . | TRBJ1-4 | 12 | TRBV6-2/TRBV6-3 | CASSFRNEKLFF | TGTGCCAGCAGTTTTCGGAATGAAAAACTGTTTTTT
. | . | TRBJ1-1 | 16 | TRBV5-4 | CASSLAVQGSYTEAFF | TGTGCCAGCAGCTTGGCAGTTCAGGGGTCGTACACTGAAGCTTTCTTT
. | . | TRBJ2-3 | 15 | TRBV4-1 | CASSQGQGSTDTQYF | TGCGCCAGCAGCCAAGGTCAGGGGAGCACAGATACGCAGTATTTT
. | . | TRBJ1-2 | 14 | TRBV10-3 | CAISESDSNYGYTF | TGTGCCATCAGTGAGTCGGACAGTAACTATGGCTACACCTTC
TRBD2 | . | TRBJ2-1 | 15 | TRBV30 | CAWSSGTSGRGEQFF | TGTGCCTGGAGTTCCGGGACTAGCGGGAGGGGTGAGCAGTTCTTC
TRBD1 | . | TRBJ2-7 | 15 | TRBV5-5 | CATEFYPGQGAEQYF | TGTGCCACCGAATTTTACCCGGGACAGGGGGCCGAGCAGTACTTC
TRBD1 | few | TRBJ2-1 | 15 | TRBV5-4 | CASSLGGQGAYEQFF | TGTGCCAGCAGCTTGGGAGGACAGGGGGCGTATGAGCAGTTCTTC
. | . | TRBJ2-3 | 16 | TRBV6-5 | CASSYRGGGGTDTQYF | TGTGCCAGCAGTTATAGAGGGGGCGGGGGCACAGATACGCAGTATTTT